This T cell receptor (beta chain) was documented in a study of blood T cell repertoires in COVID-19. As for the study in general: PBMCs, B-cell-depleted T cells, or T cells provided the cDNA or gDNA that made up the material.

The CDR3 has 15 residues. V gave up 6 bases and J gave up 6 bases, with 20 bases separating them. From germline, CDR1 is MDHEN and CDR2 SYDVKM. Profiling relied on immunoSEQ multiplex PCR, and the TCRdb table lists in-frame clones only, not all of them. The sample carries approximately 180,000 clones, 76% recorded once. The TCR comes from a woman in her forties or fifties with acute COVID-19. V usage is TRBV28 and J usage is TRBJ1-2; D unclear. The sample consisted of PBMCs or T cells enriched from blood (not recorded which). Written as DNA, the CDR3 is TGTGCCAGCAGGCCTAGCGGCTTGAACGGGGATGGCTACACCTTC. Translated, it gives CASRPSGLNGDGYTF.